The rows below give T cell receptor beta chains drawn from one sample of a study of T cell clusters in autoimmune cytopenias. TCRdb reprocessed the multiplex PCR reads and reports one entry per CDR3 protein, with no DNA. The sample totals fewer than 7,500 distinct CDR3 sequences. The material sequenced was peripheral blood. Source of these receptors: a human donor with an autoimmune cytopenia or autoimmune hepatitis (not recorded which). Each CDR3 is given with its conserved first and last residue. Clone sizes are given selectively: once, few, many, or a class where the clone is expanded.

v_call	clone_size	cdr3_length	j_call	cdr3_aa
TRBV7-9	medium-sized	18	TRBJ2-7	CASSLSRSELAGPYEQYF
TRBV6-6	medium-sized	15	TRBJ1-1	CASTLEGGSGTEAFF
TRBV5-1	.	18	TRBJ2-3	CASSLGLAGGPFTDTQYF
TRBV27	medium-sized	17	TRBJ2-3	CASSLRAGGHFPDTQYF
TRBV10-3	medium-sized	15	TRBJ2-3	CAISESKQGADTQYF
TRBV4-3	.	16	TRBJ1-4	CASSQRGTSTNEKLFF
TRBV19	medium-sized	17	TRBJ1-1	CASSMGGTWGANTEAFF
TRBV15	medium-sized	15	TRBJ2-6	CATSMGGSGANVLTF
TRBV7-9	.	13	TRBJ2-7	CASSLGGPYEQYF
TRBV12-3/TRBV12-4	medium-sized	13	TRBJ1-2	CASSRQGYYGYTF
TRBV30	medium-sized	15	TRBJ2-2	CAWSNRDRGSGELFF
TRBV20-1	.	14	TRBJ2-5	CSARKFGGQETQYF
TRBV20-1	.	14	TRBJ2-2	CSALGGPNTGELFF
TRBV6-5	medium-sized	17	TRBJ2-1	CASSYSSASGGVNEQFF
TRBV7-9	.	14	TRBJ2-7	CASSSGHGYYEQYF
TRBV7-9	.	16	TRBJ1-3	CASSLSSGISGNTIYF
TRBV18	medium-sized	16	TRBJ2-1	CASSPQGRISYNEQFF
TRBV30	medium-sized	15	TRBJ2-3	CAWSASGPRGDTQYF
TRBV12-5	.	13	TRBJ1-4	CASADYGWEKLFF
TRBV7-2	.	17	TRBJ2-7	CASSLAFIGGRASEQYF
TRBV4-3	.	15	TRBJ2-2	CASSPHRPSRGELFF
TRBV30	.	15	TRBJ2-4	CAWSVPGLRQNIQYF
TRBV19	medium-sized	14	TRBJ1-2	CASTPAGGAFGYTF
TRBV28	medium-sized	14	TRBJ1-4	CASRGGRVHEKLFF
TRBV12-3/TRBV12-4	medium-sized	16	TRBJ1-3	CASTSPNWASGNTIYF
TRBV15	medium-sized	15	TRBJ1-5	CATSGGQDYNQPQHF
TRBV15	medium-sized	13	TRBJ2-7	CATSRDRFDEQYF
TRBV30	medium-sized	16	TRBJ1-5	CAWSVLGRAGNQPQHF
TRBV27	medium-sized	14	TRBJ2-3	CASRNGGATDTQYF
TRBV15	medium-sized	16	TRBJ2-3	CATSRGWGAAPDTQYF
TRBV7-9	.	15	TRBJ2-1	CASRAWDRVHNEQFF
TRBV7-6	medium-sized	16	TRBJ1-6	CASSLGQGANNSPLHF
TRBV7-3	.	14	TRBJ2-2	CASSLNRGAGELFF
TRBV21-1	.	14	TRBJ1-2	CASSKGGRVYGYTF
TRBV6-5	medium-sized	16	TRBJ2-7	CASSYGMGQGAGEQYF
TRBV6-2/TRBV6-3	medium-sized	13	TRBJ1-1	CASGTTGNTEAFF
TRBV5-1	.	12	TRBJ2-7	CASSFDSYEQYF
TRBV5-5	medium-sized	15	TRBJ2-5	CASSPRTGGQETQYF
TRBV7-6	medium-sized	15	TRBJ2-7	CASSLATYGYYEQYF
TRBV18	.	16	TRBJ1-5	CASSPSVPDSNQPQHF